By share, the clone carrying this T cell receptor (beta chain) counts as medium-sized. This entry comes from a study of CDR3 diversity in severe acne. TCRdb itself ran the PCR reads through MiXCR, one entry per CDR3 protein. In the table there are 97,000 or so distinct CDR3 sequences, under 60% of which are singletons. Germline CDR1 and CDR2: SQVTM and ANQGSEA. CDR3 length: 12 residues. V lost 6 bases to trimming and J lost 1 base; unmatched junction nucleotides: 0. Source material: blood. This sequence was found in a male donor with acne. This chain connects TRBV29-1 to TRBJ2-7; TRBD1 agrees at 10 bases. The CDR3 coding sequence is TGCAGCGTGGGACAGGGGTCCTACGAGCAGTACTTC. It translates to CSVGQGSYEQYF.